This entry describes one T cell receptor beta chain. The sample comes from a study of cytomegalovirus exposure and HLA in healthy donors. CDR1 is MNHEY, CDR2 SMNVEV, per germline (reference sequence). There are 15 residues in the CDR3. Trimming at V came to 4 bases and at J to 6 bases, leaving 9 bases not matched to a gene. A multiplex PCR was run with 60 Vbeta primers and 13 Jbeta primers. Clones were sequenced by immunoSEQ multiplex PCR, and TCRdb holds only the in-frame ones, with some missing. The sample contains 150,000 to 170,000 clones, about four fifths of which appear only once. This rearrangement joins TRBV27 to TRBJ2-1; 7 nucleotides match TRBD2. Specimen: PBMCs. The receptor was derived from a man aged 30 to 45 in good health and CMV-seropositive. DNA for the CDR3: TGTGCCAGCAGTTACGGGCTAGCGGCTAGCAATGAGCAGTTCTTC. Translating gives CASSYGLAASNEQFF.